This T cell receptor beta chain originates from a study of T cells in Graves' hyperthyroidism and ophthalmopathy. Study-level information: It was at initial diagnosis, before any treatment, that peripheral blood was collected.

Amplification of TCR beta CDR3 regions was performed using RNA transcripts as template. RT-PCR in the first round (using the HTBI primer set) targeted the TCR CDR3. TCRdb re-analysed the multiplex PCR reads in MiXCR, keeping a single row per CDR3 protein. The sample comprises hundreds of thousands of distinct CDR3 sequences, approximately 40% of which are singletons, and 30% to 40% rests with the top ten. The germline CDR1 and CDR2 sequences are SEHNR and FQNEAQ (reference sequence). Trimming removed 4 bases at V and 6 bases at J, with 12 bases between. The CDR3 has 13 amino acids. This clonotype appeared many times. The study based diagnoses on clinical symptoms, serum thyroxine and TRAb, thyroid ultrasound and orbital computed tomography. PBMCs were collected from a roughly 9.7 ml volume of fresh peripheral blood.

This chain connects TRBV7-9 to TRBJ1-1; possibly TRBD1 for D (6 bases). The sequence derives from a woman between 35 and 50 years old with Graves' hyperthyroidism. The sequenced sample consisted of blood. The CDR3 nucleotides read TGTGCCAGCAGCTCGAGCGCAGGGGCTGAAGCTTTCTTT. This translates into CASSSSAGAEAFF.